This T cell receptor beta chain was found in a study of blood T cells in healthy people across ages. Study conclusions and caveats: A greater number of naive CD4+ cells and higher diversity distinguished long-lived donors from aged donors. Unsorted PBMCs prevented conclusive naive versus antigen-experienced comparison.

Primers used in a second PCR of roughly 6 to 12 cycles were a sample-barcoded 5' primer and a J-beta primer mix. Every cDNA molecule bore a tag from a template-switch adaptor containing 12 random nucleotides. TCRdb passed the 5' RACE reads through MiXCR, listing each CDR3 protein once. This sample carries 1,500,000 or so distinct CDR3 sequences, 35% to 45% of them seen once, and the ten largest clones take under 5%. A remark on this clonotype: The antigen is not known.

Total RNA, at least 6 micrograms per sample, was extracted from PBMCs. The source of this sequence is a woman aged 18-30 years in good health. The specimen was blood.

CDR3 bases: TGTGCCAGCAGCCAAGATCCGAGACTAGGATTCAATGAGCAGTTCTTC. Encoded protein: CASSQDPRLGFNEQFF. This chain uses TRBV4-2 with TRBJ2-1, with D possibly matching TRBD2 (6 bases). Trimming pared 0 bases from V and 6 bases from J, leaving 15 bases between. In germline, CDR1 is LGHNA, CDR2 YNFKEQ. This CDR3 contains 16 residues.